Following are 31 T cell receptor beta chains from one sample sequenced in a study of blood T cells in healthy people across ages. The second PCR ran about 6 to 11 cycles with a sample-barcoded 5' primer and J-beta primers. TCRdb re-called the 5' RACE reads through MiXCR, storing one row per CDR3 protein. Found here are some 890,000 distinct CDR3 sequences, 29% of them singletons; the top ten hold roughly 10%. These data were also filed under a second study, of T cells of mothers and their children.

Sequencing was done on a sample of blood. These receptors all stem from a middle-aged woman in good health.

A few counts support this clonotype. This chain uses TRBV6-6 with TRBJ1-2; D gene ambiguous. In germline, CDR1 is MNHNY, CDR2 SVGAGI (reference sequence). The CDR3 is 15 amino acids. Trimming took off 6 bases at V and 0 bases at J, with 14 bases between the two ends. The CDR3 reads CASSQQRVANYGYTF. CDR3 in DNA: TGTGCCAGCAGCCAACAGCGGGTGGCTAACTATGGCTACACCTTC.

The chain links TRBV6-1 to TRBJ1-5; TRBD1 might be the D (5 bases). Looked up from germline, CDR1 is MNHNS and CDR2 is SASEGT. Trimming took 1 base from V and 7 from J, leaving 17 bases between them. CDR3 size: 16 residues. CDR3 nucleotide sequence: TGTGCCAGCAGTGAAGAAACAGGAGTGGGGCGGCAGCCCCAGCATTTT. Protein product: CASSEETGVGRQPQHF.

This clonotype was seen ten or more times. This chain joins TRBV20-1 and TRBJ2-7; D gene unclear. Trimming cost V 6 bases and J 5 bases, with 11 bases left between them. The CDR3 runs to 11 residues. The germline V gene has CDR1 DFQATT and CDR2 SNEGSKA (reference sequence). The CDR3 coding sequence is TGCAGTGCGTCGTTGGGCGACGAGCAGTACTTC. Protein sequence: CSASLGDEQYF.

This clonotype has just a few counts. V is TRBV24-1 and J is TRBJ2-7; 8 bases are shared with TRBD2. The CDR3 is 14 amino acids. Losses at the gene ends were 7 bases for V and 5 bases for J; bases not matched to a gene: 9. Looked up from germline, CDR1 is KGHDR and CDR2 is SFDVKD. As DNA, the CDR3 is TGTGCCACCAGCGACGGGGGGGCCGTCCACGAGCAGTACTTC. Amino acid sequence: CATSDGGAVHEQYF.

The genes are TRBV14 and TRBJ2-1; 14 positions agree with TRBD2. The CDR3 sequence is 20 residues long. Germline V gene data show CDR1 as SGHDN and CDR2 as FVKESK. J lost 0 bases, V lost 0 bases, and 7 bases had no gene match. CDR3 region: CASSQEEGLAGAFSYNEQFF. CDR3 nucleotide sequence: TGTGCCAGCAGCCAAGAAGAGGGACTAGCGGGGGCCTTCTCCTACAATGAGCAGTTCTTC.

This clonotype has a handful of counts. The chain has TRBV25-1 and TRBJ2-2, with D possibly called TRBD1 or TRBD2 (5 bases each). V was clipped by 3 bases and J by 4 bases, with 15 bases between them. Per the germline V gene, CDR1 is MGHDK and CDR2 is SYGVNS. CDR3 size: 16 residues. The CDR3 DNA reads TGTGCCAGCAGTGAGGTGATGGGGGTGGGCACCGGGGAGCTGTTTTTT. This codes for CASSEVMGVGTGELFF.

This chain links TRBV18 with TRBJ1-5; D gene unclear. With 2 bases removed from V and 3 bases from J, the gap between germline ends came to 5 bases. This CDR3 region has 13 residues. Germline CDR1 is KGHSH and CDR2 is LQKENI. This CDR3 is CASSPATNQPQHF. DNA of the CDR3: TGTGCCAGCTCACCAGCGACCAATCAGCCCCAGCATTTT.

V and J are TRBV4-3 and TRBJ2-3, with D unresolved. Germline V gene lookup returns CDR1 LGHNA and CDR2 YSLEER. The CDR3 length is 13 residues. V lost 3 bases and J 6 bases, leaving 10 bases between the germline ends. CDR3 DNA sequence: TGCGCCAGCAGCCAGACCATACAGGATACGCAGTATTTT. Translation: CASSQTIQDTQYF.

In its sample, this clonotype was seen many times. The chain joins TRBV4-2 to TRBJ1-4; no definite D call. The V gene lost 6 bases and the J gene lost 7 bases, with 9 bases spanning the gap. The germline V gene encodes CDR1 LGHNA and CDR2 YNFKEQ. This CDR3 is built from 12 residues. The chain's CDR3 is CASSHWGEKLFF. As DNA, the CDR3 is TGTGCCAGCAGTCACTGGGGTGAAAAACTGTTTTTT.

This clonotype was picked up many times. The V and J genes are TRBV20-1 and TRBJ2-1, with D uncertain. Trimming took off 3 bases at V and 4 bases at J, with 7 bases between the two ends. There are 12 residues in the CDR3. Germline V gene data show CDR1 as DFQATT and CDR2 as SNEGSKA (reference sequence). The DNA for the CDR3 is TGCAGTGCTAGGGATGTATACAATGAGCAGTTCTTC. This sequence encodes CSARDVYNEQFF.

To note about this clonotype: Relative to the germline gene, one junction end is altered; a read error may explain this. The chain has TRBV12-3 or TRBV12-4 and TRBJ2-3, with D hard to call. The CDR3 spans 12 residues. CDR3 in DNA: TGTGCCAGCAGATTAGGTGGGGATACGCAGTATTTT. Its translation is CASRLGGDTQYF.

The table lists this clonotype with a few counts. The junction departs from germline at one end; a sequencing error may be responsible. The chain is built from TRBV3-1 and TRBJ1-1; D unresolved. The CDR3 extends over 12 amino acids. Germline V gene data show CDR1 as LGHDT and CDR2 as YNNKEL (reference sequence). CDR3 loop: CAGSRSRARAFF. DNA for the CDR3: TGTGCCGGCAGTAGAAGCCGAGCTCGAGCTTTCTTT.

This clonotype appeared many times. This chain connects TRBV7-2 to TRBJ2-7, with 9 bases fitting TRBD1. This CDR3 region has 15 residues. Germline-derived CDR1 and CDR2 are SGHTA and FQGNSA. V gave up 1 base and J gave up 6 bases; unmatched junction bases: 7. CDR3 amino acids: CASSLVGQGLSEQYF. CDR3 DNA: TGTGCCAGCAGCTTAGTGGGACAGGGTCTGAGCGAGCAGTACTTC.

This clonotype was counted only a few times. The chain is built from TRBV7-2 and TRBJ1-1; D may be TRBD1 (6 bases). Germline CDR1 SGHTA, CDR2 FQGNSA. The CDR3 consists of 16 residues. Trimming left V 4 bases short and J 6 bases short, with 21 bases between. The CDR3 coding sequence is TGTGCCAGCAGCTCACAGTCAGGGGTCGCGCGGGCTGAAGCTTTCTTT. Protein product: CASSSQSGVARAEAFF.

The rearrangement uses TRBV20-1 and TRBJ2-7, with 14 bases lining up with TRBD2. In germline, CDR1 is DFQATT, CDR2 SNEGSKA (reference sequence). There are 16 residues in the CDR3. The junction had 4 bases not matched to a gene; V was cut back by 3 bases and J by 0 bases. CDR3 in amino acids: CSARGTSGRFSYEQYF. CDR3 DNA: TGCAGTGCTAGGGGGACTAGCGGGAGATTCTCCTACGAGCAGTACTTC.

This clonotype was recorded at least ten times. The chain couples TRBV20-1 to TRBJ2-3; 9 bases match TRBD1. Per the germline V gene, CDR1 is DFQATT and CDR2 is SNEGSKA (reference sequence). The CDR3 runs 15 residues. V lost 6 bases to trimming and J lost 5 bases; unmatched junction nucleotides: 12. The CDR3 here is CSAIDRDREKDTQYF. The CDR3, as DNA: TGCAGTGCCATAGACCGGGACAGGGAGAAAGATACGCAGTATTTT.

This clonotype was seen ten or more times. The V and J genes are TRBV7-2 and TRBJ2-1, with 8 bases aligning to TRBD2. Per germline, CDR1 SGHTA and CDR2 FQGNSA. The CDR3 runs to 15 residues. The V and J ends lost 2 bases and 7 bases, in that order; junction bases with no gene match: 7. For the CDR3, the DNA is TGTGCCAGCAGCTTAACGGGGGGGTTCCGTAATGAGCAGTTCTTC. It is translated as CASSLTGGFRNEQFF.

On this clonotype itself: This clone may be a read error of a much larger clone one base away. The chain carries TRBV9 and TRBJ2-1; D is perhaps TRBD1 or TRBD2 (5 bases each). This CDR3 is built from 15 residues. V was pared by 3 bases and J by 10 bases, with 20 bases between. The germline gives CDR1 SGDLS, CDR2 YYNGEE. CDR3 DNA: TGTGCCAGCAGCGGATCCCGGGACCCTTCCTACGAGCAGTTCTTC. As protein: CASSGSRDPSYEQFF.

This clonotype was counted many times. The gene calls are TRBV6-2 or TRBV6-3 and TRBJ2-7; 9 bases fit TRBD1. Losses at the gene ends were 4 bases for V and 3 bases for J; bases not matched to a gene: 7. CDR3 length equals 15 residues. The germline V gene encodes CDR1 MNHEY and CDR2 SVGEGT. CDR3 region: CASSFTGGDNYEQYF. DNA for the CDR3: TGTGCCAGCAGTTTTACAGGGGGCGACAACTACGAGCAGTACTTC.

The rearrangement uses TRBV12-3 or TRBV12-4 and TRBJ2-1; 10 positions match TRBD1. The CDR3 consists of 14 residues. Trimming at V came to 7 bases and at J to 6 bases, leaving 6 bases not matched to a gene. Written as DNA, the CDR3 is TGTGCCAGCACCCGGACAGGGGGATGCAATGAGCAGTTCTTC. Translated: CASTRTGGCNEQFF.

This clonotype occurred a few times. Sequence at one end of the junction differs from germline and may be a read error. This chain joins TRBV5-1 and TRBJ2-1; perhaps TRBD2 as D (5 bases). This CDR3 spans 14 amino acids. CDR1 and CDR2 (germline): SGHRS, YFSETQ. The CDR3 region has the DNA TGCGCCAGCAGCTTGGACGGAGGCGTCAATGGGCAGTTCTTC. It translates to CASSLDGGVNGQFF.

This clonotype was recorded only once. One base away lies a much larger clone, so this may be a sequencing read error. V is TRBV7-2 and J is TRBJ1-1; unclear D gene. The CDR3 runs 14 residues. With 0 bases removed from V and 1 base from J, the gap between germline ends came to 6 bases. CDR1 is SGHTA and CDR2 is FQGNSA in the germline V gene. This CDR3 is CASSLAARNTEAFF. For the CDR3, the DNA is TGTGCCAGCAGCTTAGCGGCCAGGAACACTGAAGCTTTCTTT.

The DNA of the CDR3 is TGTGCCAGCCGGAGCACCAGGGGGCCCAATGAGCAGTACTTC. Its translation is CASRSTRGPNEQYF. This sequence joins TRBV28 and TRBJ2-5; 8 bases fit TRBD1. Germline values: CDR1 MDHEN, CDR2 SYDVKM. The CDR3 is 14 residues long. The V segment lost 8 bases and the J segment 11 bases; nucleotides outside the gene matches: 16. Based on the CDR3 plus reference TRBV28 and TRBJ2-5, the full variable domain is DVKVTQSSRYLVKRTGEKVFLECVQDMDHENMFWYRQDPGLGLRLIYFSYDVKMKEKGDIPEGYSVSREKKERFSLILESASTNQTSMYLCASRSTRGPNEQYFGPGTRLLVL.

The sample holds a few counts of this clonotype. The chain carries TRBV20-1 and TRBJ1-3; 7 positions agree with TRBD1. Germline V gene data show CDR1 as DFQATT and CDR2 as SNEGSKA (reference sequence). The junction had 14 bases not matched to a gene; V was cut back by 6 bases and J by 3 bases. The CDR3 is made up of 16 amino acids. CDR3 coding DNA: TGCAGTGCGAGGGGGGTACGACAGGGAGGTGGAAACACCATATATTTT. Protein sequence: CSARGVRQGGGNTIYF.

Worth noting for this clonotype: A read error is possible here, since a much larger clone lies one base away. The gene calls are TRBV5-6 and TRBJ2-7; 8 bases are a match to TRBD2. The J call may not be correct, given that the DNA end is closer to TRBJ2-5. The CDR3 is 15 amino acids. The V gene's germline CDR1 is SGHDT and CDR2 YYEEEE. The CDR3 here is CTSSLESTSGGTQYF. The CDR3 DNA is TGTACCAGCAGCTTGGAGTCTACTAGCGGTGGGACCCAGTACTTC.

In this sample, this clonotype turned up a few times. This sequence joins TRBV5-1 and TRBJ2-5; no reliable D call. The CDR3 runs 12 residues. V was pared by 3 bases and J by 5 bases, with 8 bases between. Germline-derived CDR1 and CDR2 are SGHRS and YFSETQ. CDR3 amino acids: CASSYVGETQYF. In DNA form, the CDR3 reads TGCGCCAGCAGCTACGTTGGTGAGACCCAGTACTTC.

The chain recombines TRBV13 with TRBJ2-1, with TRBD1 matching over 9 bases. This CDR3 contains 16 residues. With 5 bases clipped from V and 3 bases from J, the junction kept 8 bases outside the gene matches. Germline V CDR1 and CDR2: PRHDT, FYEKMQ (reference sequence). Here the CDR3 reads CASSNNRDRVYNEQFF. CDR3 sequence (DNA): TGTGCCAGCAGCAATAACCGGGACAGGGTCTACAATGAGCAGTTCTTC.

The CDR3 sequence: CASSPGAPLYF. Here the CDR3 DNA reads TGTGCCAGCTCACCTGGGGCCCCTCTGTACTTC. The V gene is TRBV18, the J gene TRBJ2-7; D is perhaps TRBD1 (5 bases). V was pared by 3 bases and J by 12 bases, with 12 bases between. The CDR3 loop spans 11 amino acids. The germline CDR1 and CDR2 sequences are KGHSH and LQKENI.

This clonotype showed up just a few times. One end of the junction does not line up with germline, which may come from a read error. The chain is built from TRBV4-3 and TRBJ2-7; D perhaps matches TRBD1 (6 bases). The CDR3 totals 13 residues. CDR1 and CDR2 (germline): LGHNA, YSLEER. The CDR3 loop is CAGSQQGWDEQYF. The CDR3, as DNA: TGCGCCGGCAGCCAGCAGGGGTGGGACGAGCAGTACTTC.

This clonotype occurred a few times. The CDR3 region is CASSLPLSSNQPQHF. For the CDR3, the DNA is TGTGCCAGCAGTTTACCCCTCTCGTCCAATCAGCCCCAGCATTTT. V usage is TRBV28 and J usage is TRBJ1-5; D gene unclear. Looked up from germline, CDR1 is MDHEN and CDR2 is SYDVKM. With 2 bases removed from V and 3 bases from J, the gap between germline ends came to 11 bases. The CDR3 runs to 15 residues. Full variable domain (rest looked up from reference TRBV28 and TRBJ1-5): DVKVTQSSRYLVKRTGEKVFLECVQDMDHENMFWYRQDPGLGLRLIYFSYDVKMKEKGDIPEGYSVSREKKERFSLILESASTNQTSMYLCASSLPLSSNQPQHFGDGTRLSIL.

V usage is TRBV7-2 and J usage is TRBJ1-1; D is ambiguous. In germline, CDR1 is SGHTA, CDR2 FQGNSA. Deletions cut 4 bases from V and 5 bases from J, with 17 bases between. The CDR3 loop spans 15 amino acids. CDR3: CASSSLGGRDTEAFF. CDR3 in DNA: TGTGCCAGCAGCTCCCTGGGCGGGAGAGATACTGAAGCTTTCTTT.